The clone carrying this T cell receptor beta chain is a singleton in its sample. The data originate from a study of PD-1 and CTLA-4 blockade in melanoma. Germline V gene sequence: CDR1 SEHNR, CDR2 FQNEAQ (reference sequence). The CDR3 covers 14 residues. Trimming removed 4 bases from V and 8 bases from J; junction bases left unmatched: 9. Some clones are missing from TCRdb's copy, which holds only in-frame ones; the method was immunoSEQ multiplex PCR. There are some 30,000 clones in the sample; about 88% occur only once, and 5% to 6.5% lies in the top ten. The V gene is TRBV7-9, the J gene TRBJ1-2, with 8 bases identical to TRBD1. The sample was CD8+ T cells from peripheral blood, taken from a patient given anti-PD-1 treatment. The TCR comes from a human donor with melanoma. The CDR3 DNA reads TGTGCCAGCAGCTCCCCGGACAGGGTAGAAGGCTACACCTTC. It yields the protein CASSSPDRVEGYTF.